The TCR beta chain described here comes from a study of CXCR3-negative and CXCR3-positive naive CD8 T cells (dated by TCRdb to between 2018 and 2020). About the full investigation: In total, 110 million to 150 million TRB reads were obtained, corresponding to roughly 1.5 +/- 0.3 million reads per library. The diversity and physicochemical repertoire analyses included fewer than twelve donors pooled from two independent experiments. For the TRBV-TRBJ cluster analysis, the naive subsets came from 5 or 6 donors, while the memory cells came from 3 donors. Findings and caveats that apply to the study as a whole: Because surface CD5, which is linked to self-reactivity in mice, was comparable between the naive subsets, TCR interaction strength was also inferred from TRB CDR3 physicochemical properties. Compared with CXCR3-negative naive cells, CXCR3-positive naive cells had TRB CDR3s with higher hydrophobicity (lower Kidera factor 4), lower energy, and higher strength and volume indices. Similar TRBV-TRBJ usage was shown by naive CXCR3-negative and CXCR3-positive cells from the same donor, whereas distinct patterns were shown by memory cells. Comparably high repertoire diversity was found in both naive subsets, whereas much lower repertoire diversity was found in memory CD8+ T cells. Freshly isolated PBMCs were used for most assays because CXCR3 expression partially decreased after cryopreservation.

For each CD8+ T cell subset, flow sorting was done in triplicate, and 310,000 or so cells per subset went directly into RLT lysis buffer. To exclude memory contaminants, naive CD8+ T cells were stringently defined as CD45RO-CCR7+CD27+CD95-. Using standard density gradient centrifugation, peripheral blood mononuclear cells were isolated from buffy coats. A FACSAria III was used to flow-sort naive CXCR3-negative and CXCR3-positive CD8+ T cells. Total RNA was extracted from sorted cells with an RNeasy Mini Kit. The CDR3 sequence holds 12 residues, the cysteine and phenylalanine included. The DNA is not on file. CDR1 MDHEN and CDR2 SYDVKM were looked up in the germline V gene. Regarding this clonotype: No cognate antigen has been identified for it.

TCRdb records NextSeq 550 as the sequencer. The Human TCR Profiling Kit (MiLaboratory) was used to prepare UMI-labeled 5' RACE TRB cDNA libraries. The full amount of extracted RNA was used for cDNA synthesis, and the full amount of resulting cDNA was used for PCR amplification. Libraries were prepared in parallel using an identical number of PCR cycles. Turning to the authors' computational methods: With a minimum of two reads required per UMI, MIGEC and MiXCR pulled out about 50,000 +/- 10,000 unique UMI-labeled TRB cDNA molecules from each library. An average of around 40,000 +/- 10,000 functional in-frame TRB CDR3 nucleotide clonotypes without stop codons was found per library. After downsampling to 5000 UMI-labeled TRB molecules per sample, diversity metrics such as normalized Shannon-Wiener and Chao1 were calculated in VDJtools. VDJtools computed clonotype-size-weighted physicochemical properties of the central five CDR3 residues: interaction energy, strength, volume and Kidera factor 4. Based on TCRdb reprocessing of the reads, there is one entry per CDR3 protein sequence, and DNA is missing. These V and J calls rely on TCRdb rather than the paper's analysis. The sample's table covers some 130,000 distinct CDR3 sequences. The ten largest clones represent 0.41% of the sample.

Specimen: naive CXCR3+ CD8+ T cells from blood. The cell subset or site label, read with the paper, signifies: CD45RO-CCR7+CD27+CD95- naive CD8+ T cells expressing CXCR3 (TNR3+). The receptor's source is a human donor in good health. Some clones in this sample may be carry-over from other donors' samples. The sequence links TRBV28 to TRBJ2-7. The CDR3 region has the sequence CASSFAVYEQYF.